A single sample is the source of the 18 T cell receptor beta chains below, sequenced in a study of cytomegalovirus exposure and HLA in healthy donors. This PCR relied on a set of 60 Vbeta primers and 13 Jbeta primers. The data were produced by immunoSEQ multiplex PCR, yet TCRdb's version contains in-frame clones alone and is incomplete. The table records more than 150,000 clones, over 70% of them present only once. Input material: PBMCs. These receptors originate from a woman in her thirties or forties in good health and CMV-seropositive.

The V gene is TRBV5-1, the J gene TRBJ1-1; 9 bases fit TRBD1. Germline CDR1 and CDR2: SGHRS and YFSETQ. V dropped 1 base and J dropped 7; count of bases not matched to a gene: 8. The CDR3 spans 15 residues. CDR3 amino acids: CASSLSPGQGGEAFF. The CDR3 DNA sequence: TGCGCCAGCAGCTTGTCCCCGGGACAGGGCGGTGAAGCTTTCTTT.

The table lists this clone with a few counts. The chain couples TRBV4-1 to TRBJ1-5; D gene unclear. CDR1 and CDR2 from the germline V gene are MGHRA and YSYEKL. Between the trimmed V and J ends, which lost 2 bases and 4 bases, there was a span of 12 bases. This CDR3 comprises 15 residues. The CDR3 DNA is TGCGCCAGCAGCCAAAGTGGTGCGGGAAATCAGCCCCAGCATTTT. It yields the protein CASSQSGAGNQPQHF.

This clone was seen just once. As DNA, the CDR3 is TGTGCCAGCAGTGAAGCGCGGACAAACTACGAGCAGTACTTC. It codes for CASSEARTNYEQYF. The chain couples TRBV2 to TRBJ2-7; tentatively, D is TRBD1 (5 bases). The germline V gene encodes CDR1 SNHLY and CDR2 FYNNEI. This CDR3 region has 14 residues. V lost 0 bases, J lost 3 bases, and 9 bases lay in between.

This clone has more than one count but fewer than ten. The J gene is TRBJ2-1, the V gene TRBV7-8, with D uncertain. Germline CDR1 and CDR2: SGHVS and FQNEAQ. CDR3 length: 13 amino acids. Trimming cost V 1 base and J 6 bases, with 7 bases left between them. DNA for the CDR3: TGTGCCAGCAGCTTAGGGTTAGCCAATGAGCAGTTCTTC. This translates into CASSLGLANEQFF.

This chain uses TRBV28 with TRBJ2-3, with 10 nucleotides matching TRBD1. The junction had 5 bases not matched to a gene; V was cut back by 8 bases and J by 0 bases. This CDR3 spans 15 amino acids. Per the germline V gene, CDR1 is MDHEN and CDR2 is SYDVKM. In DNA form, the CDR3 reads TGTGCCAGCTCCCCGGACAGGGGGAGCACAGATACGCAGTATTTT. Its translation is CASSPDRGSTDTQYF.

The chain recombines TRBV29-1 with TRBJ1-1; 9 bases fit TRBD1. The J segment lost 0 bases and the V segment lost 3 bases, leaving 5 bases of the junction unmatched. CDR1 and CDR2 (germline): SQVTM, ANQGSEA. The CDR3 totals 15 residues. The CDR3 DNA sequence: TGCAGCGTTGAGACAGGGGGTAGCATGAACACTGAAGCTTTCTTT. This translates into CSVETGGSMNTEAFF.

The V call is TRBV2, the J call TRBJ1-6, with 9 bases aligning to TRBD1. The CDR3 extends over 15 amino acids. The junction had 5 bases not matched to a gene; V was cut back by 6 bases and J by 5 bases. CDR1 is SNHLY, CDR2 FYNNEI, per germline. The CDR3 spells CASRMDRGNNSPLHF. In DNA form, the CDR3 reads TGTGCCAGCAGGATGGACAGGGGCAATAATTCACCCCTCCACTTT.

V gene TRBV5-1 combines with J gene TRBJ2-4, with 11 bases that match TRBD2. The trim removed 4 bases at V and 0 bases at J, leaving 3 bases unmatched. Per the germline V gene, CDR1 is SGHRS and CDR2 is YFSETQ. CDR3 length: 16 residues. This CDR3 reads CASSGTSGLAKNIQYF. Written as DNA, the CDR3 is TGCGCCAGCAGCGGGACTAGCGGACTAGCCAAAAACATTCAGTACTTC.

The chain joins TRBV21-1 to TRBJ1-6. TRBV21-1 constitutes a pseudogene. This CDR3 is 14 amino acids long. The CDR3 protein is CASILGRDNSPLHF. The CDR3 DNA reads as TGTGCCAGCATACTGGGGAGAGATAATTCACCCCTCCACTTT.

In its sample, this clone was seen a few times. The V and J genes are TRBV7-2 and TRBJ2-1; a possible D gene is TRBD1 (5 bases). The CDR3 is 13 amino acids. V lost 3 bases and J lost 8, with 11 bases in between. Germline values: CDR1 SGHTA, CDR2 FQGNSA. CDR3 sequence reads: CASSFLGVHEQFF. The CDR3 DNA is TGTGCCAGCAGCTTCCTAGGGGTTCATGAGCAGTTCTTC.

The CDR3 coding sequence is TGTGCCAGCAGAGCGGGGGTGGATACCGGGGAGCTGTTTTTT. It is translated as CASRAGVDTGELFF. The rearrangement joins TRBV28 to TRBJ2-2; the match to TRBD2 covers 8 bases. There are 14 residues in the CDR3. With V trimmed by 6 bases and J by 5 bases, 5 bases remained unmatched. Germline CDR1 reads MDHEN; CDR2 reads SYDVKM.

V usage is TRBV5-1 and J usage is TRBJ1-6; 8 nucleotides match TRBD1. With V trimmed by 4 bases and J by 7 bases, 7 bases remained unmatched. The CDR3 is 15 amino acids. Germline loops: CDR1 SGHRS, CDR2 YFSETQ. Here the CDR3 DNA reads TGCGCCAGCAGCCGGCAGGGGGCGCAGAATTCACCCCTCCACTTT. Encoded protein: CASSRQGAQNSPLHF.

The chain is built from TRBV19 and TRBJ1-3; D is unresolved. This CDR3 is built from 13 residues. V lost 8 bases and J lost 3, with 11 bases in between. CDR1 LNHDA and CDR2 SQIVND come from the germline V gene (reference sequence). The CDR3 region is CASLGGHGNTIYF. The CDR3 nucleotides are TGTGCCAGTTTAGGAGGGCATGGAAACACCATATATTTT.

There are a few counts of this clone. V and J are TRBV6-1 and TRBJ2-3, with D hard to call. The CDR3 spans 14 residues. V was pared by 2 bases and J by 2 bases, with 8 bases between. CDR1 and CDR2 from the germline V gene are MNHNS and SASEGT. The CDR3 reads CASSEFRSTDTQYF. CDR3 in DNA: TGTGCCAGCAGTGAATTTCGGTCCACAGATACGCAGTATTTT.

This chain connects TRBV7-9 to TRBJ2-3; tentative D call: TRBD1 (5 bases). The V gene lost 1 base and the J gene lost 5 bases, with 19 bases spanning the gap. The CDR3 covers 17 residues. From germline, CDR1 is SEHNR and CDR2 FQNEAQ (reference sequence). The CDR3: CASSLESRQSRRDTQYF. CDR3 nucleotides: TGTGCCAGCAGCTTAGAATCAAGACAGTCTCGGAGAGATACGCAGTATTTT.

In DNA form, the CDR3 reads TGTGCCAGCAGTGAAGACAGGTCGATTAAGCCCCAGCATTTT. This sequence encodes CASSEDRSIKPQHF. The chain carries TRBV6-1 and TRBJ1-5; TRBD1 is a possible D gene (5 bases). The CDR3 consists of 14 residues. Germline V gene lookup returns CDR1 MNHNS and CDR2 SASEGT. V was clipped by 1 base and J by 8 bases, with 12 bases between them.

The chain joins TRBV6-5 to TRBJ2-7; a possible D gene is TRBD2 (7 bases). Germline V gene sequence: CDR1 MNHEY, CDR2 SVGAGI. This CDR3 contains 13 residues. V was cut by 6 bases and J by 5 bases, with 14 bases left in between. CDR3: CASSLKGGDEQYF. The CDR3 DNA follows: TGTGCCAGCAGCCTAAAGGGGGGGGACGAGCAGTACTTC.

In its sample, this clone was seen a few times. The chain links TRBV7-2 to TRBJ2-3, with TRBD1 as a possible D gene (6 bases). V was trimmed by 5 bases and J by 6 bases, leaving 18 bases between them. The CDR3 is 15 amino acids. Germline V lookup: CDR1 SGHTA, CDR2 FQGNSA. Written as DNA, the CDR3 is TGTGCCAGCAGCAAACAGGGTGAGGTCATGGATACGCAGTATTTT. Protein: CASSKQGEVMDTQYF.